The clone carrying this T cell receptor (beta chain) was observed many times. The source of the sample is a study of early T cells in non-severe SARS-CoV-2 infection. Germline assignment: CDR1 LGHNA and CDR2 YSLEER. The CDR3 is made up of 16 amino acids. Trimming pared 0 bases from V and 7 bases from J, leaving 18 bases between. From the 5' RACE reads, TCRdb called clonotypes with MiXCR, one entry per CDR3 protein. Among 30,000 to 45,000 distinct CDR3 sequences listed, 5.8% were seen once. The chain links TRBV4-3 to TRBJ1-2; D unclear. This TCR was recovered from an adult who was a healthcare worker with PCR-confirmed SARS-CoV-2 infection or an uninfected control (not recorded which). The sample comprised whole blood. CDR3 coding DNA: TGCGCCAGCAGCCAAGATCAACGGGTAGCAATGGGTGGCTACACCTTC. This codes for CASSQDQRVAMGGYTF.